The entry below describes one T cell receptor (beta chain). Its antigen remains unidentified. There are no base qualities to consult, and no much larger clone falls within one base. This specimen belongs to a study of response to subunit inactivated influenza vaccine (dated by TCRdb to 2016 to 2018). As for the study more broadly: Deep quantitative profiling of the T cell receptor repertoire was used in the study to follow responses to a trivalent subunit inactivated influenza vaccine. Broad study findings and their caveats: The authors suggested that each seasonal influenza vaccination may recruit only a limited number of new T cells.

From cysteine to phenylalanine, the CDR3 is 13 amino acids long. Left in the record is the CDR3 DNA by itself, 39 bases read in frame from the first base. The germline V gene specifies SGHRS as CDR1 and YFSETQ as CDR2. V is pared back by 4 bases and J by 5 bases, with 12 bases lying between the germline termini. Library generation was performed with RT-PCR. The listed sequencing device is Illumina HiSeq 2500. TCRdb passed the public sequencing reads through fastp at Q25 and MiXCR, retaining productive beta sequences. Identical CDR3 proteins give one entry, which carries the most common genes and DNA. Across this sample there are 700,000 to 800,000 distinct CDR3 sequences, with less than 20% seen only once. Of the sample, approximately 11% falls within the top ten clones.

Recombination joined TRBV5-1 with TRBJ1-2, with the D gene not clear enough to name. This TCR derives from a man aged 45-65 years who received an inactivated influenza vaccine. Donor details come from another sample of the same person, matched by shared clones. Material: PBMCs from blood, obtained 5 days after vaccination. The CDR3 is CASSQTPGYGYTF. In nucleotide form, the sequence is TGCGCCAGCAGCCAAACTCCCGGGTATGGCTACACCTTC.